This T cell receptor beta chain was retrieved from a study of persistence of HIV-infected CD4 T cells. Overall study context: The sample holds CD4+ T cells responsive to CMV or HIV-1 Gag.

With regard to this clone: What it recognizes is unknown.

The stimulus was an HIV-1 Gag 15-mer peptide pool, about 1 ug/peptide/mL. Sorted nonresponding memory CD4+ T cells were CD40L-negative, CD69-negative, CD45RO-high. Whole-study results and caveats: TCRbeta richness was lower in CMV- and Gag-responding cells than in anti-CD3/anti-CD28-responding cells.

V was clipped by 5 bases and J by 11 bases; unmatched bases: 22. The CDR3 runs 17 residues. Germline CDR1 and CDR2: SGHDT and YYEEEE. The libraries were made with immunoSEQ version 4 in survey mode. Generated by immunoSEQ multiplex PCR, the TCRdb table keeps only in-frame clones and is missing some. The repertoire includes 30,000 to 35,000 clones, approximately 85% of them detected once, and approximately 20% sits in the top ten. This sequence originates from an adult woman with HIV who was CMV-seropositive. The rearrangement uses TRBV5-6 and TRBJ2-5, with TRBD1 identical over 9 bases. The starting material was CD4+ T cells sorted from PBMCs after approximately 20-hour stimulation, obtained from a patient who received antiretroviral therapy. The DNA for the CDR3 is TGTGCCAGCAGTTTATCGTCCTCGGGGACAGGGCGCTTTCGACAGTACTTC. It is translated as CASSLSSSGTGRFRQYF.